The rows below give T cell receptor beta chains drawn from one sample of a study of a mutant IDH1 vaccine in newly diagnosed glioma. Clones were sequenced by immunoSEQ multiplex PCR, and TCRdb holds only the in-frame ones, with some missing. This repertoire shows 75,000 to 100,000 clones, around nine tenths found once; its top ten account for 0.5% to 0.6%. This specimen was PBMCs, taken from a glioma patient treated with radiotherapy, temozolomide or both. These receptors all come from a woman aged 45-59 years with glioma. The CDR3 runs from the conserved cysteine through the conserved F or W. Each record gives: J gene, D gene, V gene, clone size, CDR3 DNA, CDR3 protein. The D gene is left open where the match is weak. Only some rows state a clone size, as once, few, many or a class for expanded clones.

J: TRBJ2-2; D: -; V: TRBV29-1; size: -; DNA: TGCAGCGTTGAACGCTGGGAAGGGGGCACCGGGGAGCTGTTTTTT; CDR3: CSVERWEGGTGELFF
J: TRBJ2-4; D: -; V: TRBV7-9; size: -; DNA: TGTGCCAGCAGCTTCTCGGGACTAGCCAAAAACATTCAGTACTTC; CDR3: CASSFSGLAKNIQYF
J: TRBJ2-7; D: TRBD1; V: TRBV19; size: -; DNA: TGTGCCAGTACCCCCGGGACAGGGGGCACCTACGAGCAGTACTTC; CDR3: CASTPGTGGTYEQYF
J: TRBJ2-1; D: -; V: TRBV9; size: -; DNA: TGTGCCAGCAGCGTAGGGCACGTTAGGTACTCCTACAATGAGCAGTTCTTC; CDR3: CASSVGHVRYSYNEQFF
J: TRBJ2-2; D: -; V: TRBV9; size: -; DNA: TGTGCCAGCAGCGGGGTAGAGGGGACCTACACCGGGGAGCTGTTTTTT; CDR3: CASSGVEGTYTGELFF
J: TRBJ2-6; D: TRBD2; V: TRBV5-3; size: -; DNA: TGTGCCAGAAGGTTGATAGCGGGAGGCCGCTCTGGGGCCAACGTCCTGACTTTC; CDR3: CARRLIAGGRSGANVLTF
J: TRBJ2-1; D: -; V: TRBV6-6; size: once; DNA: TGTGCCAGCAGAACCTTATTGGGAAACTCCTACAATGAGCAGTTCTTC; CDR3: CASRTLLGNSYNEQFF
J: TRBJ2-1; D: -; V: TRBV29-1; size: few; DNA: TGCAGCGTGGGATTGTCGGAAACCTACAATGAGCAGTTCTTC; CDR3: CSVGLSETYNEQFF
J: TRBJ2-3; D: TRBD2; V: TRBV30; size: -; DNA: TGTGCCTGGAACGCCAGGGCCAGCGGGAGGGCCGGCACAGATACGCAGTATTTT; CDR3: CAWNARASGRAGTDTQYF
J: TRBJ2-1; D: -; V: TRBV12-5; size: -; DNA: TGTGCTAGTGGTTTGGACGGAACTAACAATGAGCAGTTCTTC; CDR3: CASGLDGTNNEQFF
J: TRBJ2-3; D: TRBD2; V: TRBV14; size: -; DNA: TGTGCCAGCAGCCCCCGGGCTAGCGGGACGAAAGATACGCAGTATTTT; CDR3: CASSPRASGTKDTQYF
J: TRBJ2-2; D: -; V: TRBV5-1; size: -; DNA: TGCGCCAGCAGCTTGGAGCCTGGCACCGGGGAGCTGTTTTTT; CDR3: CASSLEPGTGELFF
J: TRBJ2-7; D: TRBD1; V: TRBV7-9; size: -; DNA: TGTGCCAGCAGCCGCCCGGGACAGGCGAACTACGAGCAGTACTTC; CDR3: CASSRPGQANYEQYF
J: TRBJ2-1; D: -; V: TRBV11-3; size: -; DNA: TGTGCCAGCAGCCCTAGGGGGAGATACAATGAGCAGTTCTTC; CDR3: CASSPRGRYNEQFF
J: TRBJ1-6; D: TRBD1; V: TRBV28; size: -; DNA: TGTGCCAGCAGTTTTGGGACAGGGGGATCACCCCTCCACTTT; CDR3: CASSFGTGGSPLHF
J: TRBJ2-1; D: -; V: TRBV11-2; size: -; DNA: TGTGCCAGCAGCTTATCCCCCGGGACTCACAATGAGCAGTTCTTC; CDR3: CASSLSPGTHNEQFF
J: TRBJ2-3; D: -; V: TRBV19; size: -; DNA: TGTGCCAGTAGTGCGCGGGATACGCAGTATTTT; CDR3: CASSARDTQYF
J: TRBJ2-3; D: -; V: TRBV7-3; size: -; DNA: TGTGCCAGCAGCCAACGTCAGGGTGGAGATACGCAGTATTTT; CDR3: CASSQRQGGDTQYF
J: TRBJ1-4; D: -; V: TRBV30; size: -; DNA: TGTGCCTGGAGTCCTAGGGGAGGACCCAATGAAAAACTGTTTTTT; CDR3: CAWSPRGGPNEKLFF
J: TRBJ2-7; D: TRBD1; V: TRBV28; size: -; DNA: TGTGCCAGCAGTTTACTACAGGGGTCCTCCTACGAGCAGTACTTC; CDR3: CASSLLQGSSYEQYF
J: TRBJ2-5; D: TRBD2; V: TRBV30; size: -; DNA: TGTGCCTGGAATGGACGAGTTAGCGGGAGGGCCATATCGGGCGGGACCCAGTACTTC; CDR3: CAWNGRVSGRAISGGTQYF
J: TRBJ2-2; D: TRBD2; V: TRBV18; size: -; DNA: TGTGCCAGCTCACCACCGGGAAGCGGGAGTTCCGGGGAGCTGTTTTTT; CDR3: CASSPPGSGSSGELFF
J: TRBJ1-1; D: TRBD1; V: TRBV6-5; size: -; DNA: TGTGCCAGCACCGGACAGGGGGCCGGGAACACTGAAGCTTTCTTT; CDR3: CASTGQGAGNTEAFF
J: TRBJ2-3; D: -; V: TRBV5-1; size: -; DNA: TGCGCCAGCAGCCCAGAAATTCCTCGAGATACGCAGTATTTT; CDR3: CASSPEIPRDTQYF
J: TRBJ2-5; D: -; V: TRBV29-1; size: -; DNA: TGCAGCGTTGAAACAGGGAGTGTTCCGGAGACCCAGTACTTC; CDR3: CSVETGSVPETQYF